The sequence of this T cell receptor (beta chain) was determined in a study of cytomegalovirus exposure and HLA in healthy donors. With respect to this clone: Its antigen is undetermined.

The donors were members of the validation cohort, which comprised 100 to 150 subjects and was separate from the first cohort of 600 to 800 subjects. V shed 5 bases and J 12 bases; nucleotides not matched to a gene: 8. The CDR3 runs to 14 residues. Germline V gene lookup returns CDR1 MNHEY and CDR2 SMNVEV (reference sequence). Generated by immunoSEQ multiplex PCR, the TCRdb table keeps only in-frame clones and is missing some. The table has 140,000 to 150,000 clones, approximately 91% seen once; the top ten hold approximately 0.7%. Whole-study findings and limits: The investigators catalogued 164 TCR beta chains as cytomegalovirus-associated.

The specimen was PBMCs. The chain has TRBV27 and TRBJ2-3; 13 nucleotides line up with TRBD2. The sequence was collected from a man aged 18 to 35 in good health and CMV-seronegative. The CDR3 loop reads CASSLGTSGKTQYF. The CDR3, as DNA: TGTGCCAGCAGTCTTGGGACTAGCGGGAAGACTCAGTATTTT.